Below, one T cell receptor beta chain is given with its context. This entry belongs to a study of T cell changes during pregnancy in multiple sclerosis. Using immunoSEQ multiplex PCR, the repertoire was profiled, and TCRdb retains in-frame clones only, with some absent. Of fewer than 20,000 clones listed, roughly 87% are singletons. The germline gives CDR1 SEHNR, CDR2 FQNEAQ (reference sequence). This CDR3 has 15 residues. With 4 bases clipped from V and 6 bases from J, the junction kept 7 bases outside the gene matches. This rearrangement joins TRBV7-9 to TRBJ2-5; TRBD1 aligns across 11 bases. Material: CD8+ T cells from peripheral blood mononuclear cells, obtained in the second trimester of pregnancy. The TCR comes from a female donor in good health, enrolled as a control in a pregnancy study. The CDR3 bases are TGTGCCAGCAGCTCAGGGACAGGGGGTGAGAAGACCCAGTACTTC. Translation gives CASSSGTGGEKTQYF.